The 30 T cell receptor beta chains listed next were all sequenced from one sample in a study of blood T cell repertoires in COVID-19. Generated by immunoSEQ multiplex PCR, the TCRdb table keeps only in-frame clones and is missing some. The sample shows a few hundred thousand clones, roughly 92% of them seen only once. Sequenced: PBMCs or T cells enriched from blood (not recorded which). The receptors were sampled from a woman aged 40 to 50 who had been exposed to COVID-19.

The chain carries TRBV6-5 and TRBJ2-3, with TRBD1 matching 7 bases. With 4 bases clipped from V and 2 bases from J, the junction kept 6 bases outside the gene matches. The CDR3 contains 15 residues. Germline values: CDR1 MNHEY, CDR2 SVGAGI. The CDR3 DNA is TGTGCCAGCAGTTTACAGGGGATTTTCACAGATACGCAGTATTTT. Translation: CASSLQGIFTDTQYF.

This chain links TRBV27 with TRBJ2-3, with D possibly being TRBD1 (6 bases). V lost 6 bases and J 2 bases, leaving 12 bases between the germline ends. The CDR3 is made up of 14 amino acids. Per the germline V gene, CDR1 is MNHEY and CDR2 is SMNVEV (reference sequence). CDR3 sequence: CASSDRFYTDTQYF. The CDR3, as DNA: TGTGCCAGCAGCGACAGGTTTTACACAGATACGCAGTATTTT.

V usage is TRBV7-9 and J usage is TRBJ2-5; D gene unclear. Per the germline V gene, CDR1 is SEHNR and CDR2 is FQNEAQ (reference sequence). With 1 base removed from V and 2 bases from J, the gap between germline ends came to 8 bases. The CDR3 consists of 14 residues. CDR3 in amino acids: CASSLGHTQETQYF. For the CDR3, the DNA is TGTGCCAGCAGCTTAGGGCACACACAAGAGACCCAGTACTTC.

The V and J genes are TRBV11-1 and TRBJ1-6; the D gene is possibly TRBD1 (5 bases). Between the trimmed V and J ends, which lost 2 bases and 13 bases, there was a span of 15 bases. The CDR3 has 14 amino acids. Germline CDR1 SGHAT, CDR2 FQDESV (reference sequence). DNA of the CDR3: TGTGCCAGCAGCTTACGCGGACACGGTGGGCCCCTCCACTTT. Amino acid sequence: CASSLRGHGGPLHF.

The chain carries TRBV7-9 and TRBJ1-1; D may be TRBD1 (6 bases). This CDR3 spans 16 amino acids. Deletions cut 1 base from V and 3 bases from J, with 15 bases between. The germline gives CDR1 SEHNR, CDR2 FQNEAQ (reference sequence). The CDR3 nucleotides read TGTGCCAGCAGCTTAGGCCACAGGGACGTACACACTGAAGCTTTCTTT. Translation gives CASSLGHRDVHTEAFF. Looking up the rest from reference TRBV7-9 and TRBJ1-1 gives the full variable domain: DTGVSQNPRHKITKRGQNVTFRCDPISEHNRLYWYRQTLGQGPEFLTYFQNEAQLEKSRLLSDRFSAERPKGSFSTLEIQRTEQGDSAMYLCASSLGHRDVHTEAFFGQGTRLTVV.

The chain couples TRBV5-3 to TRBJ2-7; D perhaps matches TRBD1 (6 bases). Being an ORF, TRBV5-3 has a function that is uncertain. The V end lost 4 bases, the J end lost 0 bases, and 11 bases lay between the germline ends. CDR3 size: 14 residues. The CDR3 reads CARSLTGSSYEQYF. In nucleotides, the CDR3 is TGTGCCAGAAGCCTTACAGGGAGCTCCTACGAGCAGTACTTC.

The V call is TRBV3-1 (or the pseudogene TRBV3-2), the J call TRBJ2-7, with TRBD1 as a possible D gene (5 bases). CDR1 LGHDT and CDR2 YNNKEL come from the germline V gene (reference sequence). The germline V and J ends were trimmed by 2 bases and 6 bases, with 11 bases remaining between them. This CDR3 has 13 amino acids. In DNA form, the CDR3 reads TGTGCCAGCAGCCAACCTCAGGGTCTCGAGCAGTACTTC. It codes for CASSQPQGLEQYF.

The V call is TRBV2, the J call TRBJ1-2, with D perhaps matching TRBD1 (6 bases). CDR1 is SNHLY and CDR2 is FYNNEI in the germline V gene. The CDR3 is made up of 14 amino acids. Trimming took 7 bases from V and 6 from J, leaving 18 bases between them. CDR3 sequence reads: CASNRQDLFHGYTF. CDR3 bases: TGTGCCAGCAACCGACAGGACTTATTCCATGGCTACACCTTC. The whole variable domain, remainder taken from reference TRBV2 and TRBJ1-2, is EPEVTQTPSHQVTQMGQEVILRCVPISNHLYFYWYRQILGQKVEFLVSFYNNEISEKSEIFDDQFSVERPDGSNFTLKIRSTKLEDSAMYFCASNRQDLFHGYTFGSGTRLTVV.

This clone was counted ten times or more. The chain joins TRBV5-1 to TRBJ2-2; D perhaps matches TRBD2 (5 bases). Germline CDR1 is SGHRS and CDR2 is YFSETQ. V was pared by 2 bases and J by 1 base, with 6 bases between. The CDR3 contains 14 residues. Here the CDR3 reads CASSFGGNTGELFF. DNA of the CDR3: TGCGCCAGCAGCTTCGGAGGGAACACCGGGGAGCTGTTTTTT.

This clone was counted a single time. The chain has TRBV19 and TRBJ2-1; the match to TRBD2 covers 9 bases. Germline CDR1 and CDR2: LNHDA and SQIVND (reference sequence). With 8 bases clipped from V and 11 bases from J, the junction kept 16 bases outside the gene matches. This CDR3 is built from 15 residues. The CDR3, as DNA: TGTGCCAGTCGGGGAACTAGCGGGCCACCCGCGCAGCAGTTCTTC. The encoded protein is CASRGTSGPPAQQFF.

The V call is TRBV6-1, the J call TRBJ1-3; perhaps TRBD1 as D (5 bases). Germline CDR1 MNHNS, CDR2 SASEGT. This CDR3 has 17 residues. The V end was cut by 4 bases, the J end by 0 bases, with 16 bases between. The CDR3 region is CASSGEQKGFSGNTIYF. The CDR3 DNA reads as TGTGCCAGCAGTGGGGAACAAAAGGGGTTCTCTGGAAACACCATATATTTT.

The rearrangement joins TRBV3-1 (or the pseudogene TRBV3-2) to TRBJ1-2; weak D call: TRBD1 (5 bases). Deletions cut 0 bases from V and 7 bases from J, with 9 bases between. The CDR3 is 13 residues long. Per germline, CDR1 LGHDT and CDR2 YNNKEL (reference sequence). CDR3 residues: CASSQEGLGGYTF. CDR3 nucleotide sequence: TGTGCCAGCAGCCAAGAGGGACTGGGTGGCTACACCTTC.

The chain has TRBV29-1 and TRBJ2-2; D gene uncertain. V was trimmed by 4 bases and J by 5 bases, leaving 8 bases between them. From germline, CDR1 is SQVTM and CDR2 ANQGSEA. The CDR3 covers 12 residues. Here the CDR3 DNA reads TGCAGCGTTGGGTCACATACCGGGGAGCTGTTTTTT. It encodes CSVGSHTGELFF.

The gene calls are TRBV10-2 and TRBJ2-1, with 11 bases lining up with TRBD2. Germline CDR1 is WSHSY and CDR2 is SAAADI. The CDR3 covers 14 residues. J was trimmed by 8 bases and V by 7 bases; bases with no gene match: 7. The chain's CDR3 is CASNVAGGPYEQFF. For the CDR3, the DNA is TGCGCCAGCAACGTAGCGGGAGGGCCCTATGAGCAGTTCTTC.

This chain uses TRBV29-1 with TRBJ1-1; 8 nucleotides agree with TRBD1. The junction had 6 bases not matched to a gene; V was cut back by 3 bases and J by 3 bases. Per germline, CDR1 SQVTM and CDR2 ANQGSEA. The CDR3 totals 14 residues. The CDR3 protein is CSVDGYRGDTEAFF. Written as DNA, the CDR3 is TGCAGCGTTGACGGATACAGGGGGGACACTGAAGCTTTCTTT.

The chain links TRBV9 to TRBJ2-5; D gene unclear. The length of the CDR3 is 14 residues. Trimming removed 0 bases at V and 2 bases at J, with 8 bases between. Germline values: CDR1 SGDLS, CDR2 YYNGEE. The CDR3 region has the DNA TGTGCCAGCAGCGTAGACCCGGTACAAGAGACCCAGTACTTC. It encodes CASSVDPVQETQYF.

CDR3 bases: TGTGCCATATTTACGCCGGGACAGGGGAACTATGGCTACACCTTC. This encodes CAIFTPGQGNYGYTF. V usage is TRBV19 and J usage is TRBJ1-2; 10 bases fit TRBD1. Germline CDR1 LNHDA, CDR2 SQIVND (reference sequence). This CDR3 is 15 amino acids long. The V and J ends lost 10 bases and 2 bases, in that order; junction bases with no gene match: 10. Full variable domain (remainder filled in from reference TRBV19 and TRBJ1-2): DGGITQSPKYLFRKEGQNVTLSCEQNLNHDAMYWYRQDPGQGLRLIYYSQIVNDFQKGDIAEGYSVSREKKESFPLTVTSAQKNPTAFYLCAIFTPGQGNYGYTFGSGTRLTVV.

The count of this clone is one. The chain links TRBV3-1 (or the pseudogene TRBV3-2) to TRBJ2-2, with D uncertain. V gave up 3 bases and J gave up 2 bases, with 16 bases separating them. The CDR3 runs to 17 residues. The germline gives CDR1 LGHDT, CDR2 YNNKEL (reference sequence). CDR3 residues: CASSQSRRLTNTGELFF. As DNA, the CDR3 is TGTGCCAGCAGCCAGTCGAGGCGGCTAACCAACACCGGGGAGCTGTTTTTT.

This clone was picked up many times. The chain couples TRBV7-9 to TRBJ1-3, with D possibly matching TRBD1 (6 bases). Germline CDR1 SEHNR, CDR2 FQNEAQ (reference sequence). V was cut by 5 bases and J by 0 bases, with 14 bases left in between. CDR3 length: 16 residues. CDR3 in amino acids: CASSPGQSNSGNTIYF. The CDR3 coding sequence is TGTGCCAGCAGCCCAGGACAGTCTAACTCTGGAAACACCATATATTTT.

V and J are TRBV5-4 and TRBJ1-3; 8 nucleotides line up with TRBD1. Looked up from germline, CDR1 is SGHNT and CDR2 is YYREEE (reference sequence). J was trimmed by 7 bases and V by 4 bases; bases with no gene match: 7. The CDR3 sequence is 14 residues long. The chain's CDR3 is CASSERQGRNTIYF. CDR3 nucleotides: TGTGCCAGCAGCGAACGACAGGGGAGGAACACCATATATTTT.

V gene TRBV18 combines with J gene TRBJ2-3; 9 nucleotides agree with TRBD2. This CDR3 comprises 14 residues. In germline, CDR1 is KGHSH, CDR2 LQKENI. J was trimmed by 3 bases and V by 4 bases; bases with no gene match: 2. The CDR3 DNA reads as TGTGCCAGCTCACGTCTAGCGGGAACAGATACGCAGTATTTT. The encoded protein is CASSRLAGTDTQYF.

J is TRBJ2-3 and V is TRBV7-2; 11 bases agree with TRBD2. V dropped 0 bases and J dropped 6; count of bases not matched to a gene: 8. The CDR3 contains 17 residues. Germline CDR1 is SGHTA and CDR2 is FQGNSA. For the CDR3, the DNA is TGTGCCAGCAGCTTAGCGCAACTAGCGGGAGATGCGGATACGCAGTATTTT. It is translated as CASSLAQLAGDADTQYF.

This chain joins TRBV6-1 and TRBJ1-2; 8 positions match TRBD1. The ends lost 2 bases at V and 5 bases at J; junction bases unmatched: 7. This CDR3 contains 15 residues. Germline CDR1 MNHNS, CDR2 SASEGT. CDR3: CASSERPGTGYGYTF. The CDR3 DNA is TGTGCCAGCAGTGAAAGACCCGGGACAGGTTATGGCTACACCTTC.

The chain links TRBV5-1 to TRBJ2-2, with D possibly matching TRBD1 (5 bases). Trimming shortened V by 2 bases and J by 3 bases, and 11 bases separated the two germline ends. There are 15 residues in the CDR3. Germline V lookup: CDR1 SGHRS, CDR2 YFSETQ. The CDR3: CASSLGVRDTGELFF. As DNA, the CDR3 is TGCGCCAGCAGCTTAGGGGTGCGTGACACCGGGGAGCTGTTTTTT.

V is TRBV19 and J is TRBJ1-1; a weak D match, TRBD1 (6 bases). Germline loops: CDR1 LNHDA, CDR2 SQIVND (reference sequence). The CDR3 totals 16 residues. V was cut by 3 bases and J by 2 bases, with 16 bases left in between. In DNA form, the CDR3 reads TGTGCCAGTAGTATTGGGCAGGGGAGGGTCAACACTGAAGCTTTCTTT. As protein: CASSIGQGRVNTEAFF.

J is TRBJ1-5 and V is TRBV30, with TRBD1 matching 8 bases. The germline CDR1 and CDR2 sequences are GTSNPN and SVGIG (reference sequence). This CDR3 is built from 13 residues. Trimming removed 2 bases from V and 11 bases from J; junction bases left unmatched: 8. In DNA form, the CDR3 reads TGTGCCTGGAGTCTAACGGGGGACAGGACCCAGCATTTT. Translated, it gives CAWSLTGDRTQHF.

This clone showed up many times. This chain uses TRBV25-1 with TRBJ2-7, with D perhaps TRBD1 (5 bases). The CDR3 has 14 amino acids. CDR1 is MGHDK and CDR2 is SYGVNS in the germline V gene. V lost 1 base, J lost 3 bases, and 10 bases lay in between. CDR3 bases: TGTGCCAGCAGTGAATTCTCAGGGCACTACGAGCAGTACTTC. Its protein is CASSEFSGHYEQYF.

CDR3 nucleotides: TGTGCCACGGCGGAACATAATGAAAAACTGTTTTTT. It yields the protein CATAEHNEKLFF. The chain recombines TRBV19 with TRBJ1-4; D is undetermined. Germline V gene sequence: CDR1 LNHDA, CDR2 SQIVND (reference sequence). CDR3 length equals 12 residues. V dropped 10 bases and J dropped 4 bases, with 10 bases sitting between them. Variable domain in full (rest from reference TRBV19 and TRBJ1-4): DGGITQSPKYLFRKEGQNVTLSCEQNLNHDAMYWYRQDPGQGLRLIYYSQIVNDFQKGDIAEGYSVSREKKESFPLTVTSAQKNPTAFYLCATAEHNEKLFFGSGTQLSVL.

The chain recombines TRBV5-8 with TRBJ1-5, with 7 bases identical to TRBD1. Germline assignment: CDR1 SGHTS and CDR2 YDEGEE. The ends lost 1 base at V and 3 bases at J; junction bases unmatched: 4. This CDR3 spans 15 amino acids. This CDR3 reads CASSLPQGINQPQHF. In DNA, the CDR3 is TGTGCCAGCAGCTTGCCACAGGGGATCAATCAGCCCCAGCATTTT.

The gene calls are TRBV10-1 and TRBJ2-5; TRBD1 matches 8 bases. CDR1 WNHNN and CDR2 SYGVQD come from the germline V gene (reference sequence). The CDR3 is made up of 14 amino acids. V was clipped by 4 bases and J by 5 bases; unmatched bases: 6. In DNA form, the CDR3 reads TGCGCCAGCAGTGCGACAGGGGCCGCGGAGACCCAGTACTTC. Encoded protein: CASSATGAAETQYF.